The rows below give T cell receptor beta chains drawn from one sample of a study of T cell responses to AZD1222 COVID-19 vaccine. TCRdb's table, derived via immunoSEQ multiplex PCR, lists solely in-frame clones and lacks some. The sample lists almost 55,000 clones, around 84% occurring once. The sample consisted of peripheral blood, taken on day 0 of AZD1222 vaccination. These receptors came from an adult in good health. Each CDR3 is given with its conserved first and last residue.

>TRBJ2-5|TRBV6-5
CASSQYVGETQYF
>TRBJ1-1|TRBV12-5
CASGLRRGTFTEAFF
>TRBJ2-1|TRBV19
CATRLRRETYNEQFF
>TRBJ1-6|TRBV4-3
CASSQDRAGFSSSYNSPLHF
>TRBJ1-2|TRBV14
CASTQGQYSGYTF
>TRBJ1-5|TRBV5-7
CASSLKGQGDNQPQHF
>TRBJ1-5|TRBV28
CASSPILDSYGASNQPQHF
>TRBJ1-1|TRBV18
CASSPPGGGPNTEAFF
>TRBJ2-3|TRBV10-1
CASSSGLDLDTQYF
>TRBJ1-2|TRBV25-1
CASSVPGRVHGYTF
>TRBJ2-7|TRBV11-2
CASSLVKTSASSSYEQYF
>TRBJ1-1|TRBV4-1
CASSPSTRQGRKTEAFF
>TRBJ2-2|TRBV19
CASTPRTGGDTGELFF
>TRBJ1-5|TRBV20-1
CSASNLAGANQPQHF
>TRBJ1-5|TRBV9
CASSVGQGLNQPQHF
>TRBJ2-1|TRBV30
CAWDGYNEQFF
>TRBJ1-5|TRBV6-5
CASTRQYNQPQHF
>TRBJ1-4|TRBV6-5
CASSIQGYNEKLFF
>TRBJ1-2|TRBV7-2
CASSSGSGGQNSLRGYTF
>TRBJ2-7|TRBV14
CASSPLHPGLAGGRYEQYF
>TRBJ1-2|TRBV29-1
CSVGQAERGYTF
>TRBJ2-3|TRBV27
CASRRQGGDTQYF
>TRBJ2-5|TRBV29-1
CSTVRDRGLETQYF
>TRBJ1-6|TRBV27
CASSLARRNSPLHF
>TRBJ2-3|TRBV28
CASTFWAGAGGTDTQYF
>TRBJ2-1|TRBV9
CASSPRRDSPSSYNEQFF